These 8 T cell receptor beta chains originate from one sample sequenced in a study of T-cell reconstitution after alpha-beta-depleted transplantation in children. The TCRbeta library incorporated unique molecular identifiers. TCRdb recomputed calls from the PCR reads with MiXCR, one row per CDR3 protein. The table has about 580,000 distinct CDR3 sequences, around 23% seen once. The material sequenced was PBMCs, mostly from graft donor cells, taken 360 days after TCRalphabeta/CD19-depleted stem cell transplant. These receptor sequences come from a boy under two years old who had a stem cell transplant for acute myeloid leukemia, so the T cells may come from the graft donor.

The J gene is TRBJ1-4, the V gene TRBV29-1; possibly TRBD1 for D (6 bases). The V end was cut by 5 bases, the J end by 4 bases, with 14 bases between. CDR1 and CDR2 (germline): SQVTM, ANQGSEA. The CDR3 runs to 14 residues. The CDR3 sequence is CSVLGGHSNEKLFF. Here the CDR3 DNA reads TGCAGCGTTCTGGGGGGACACAGTAATGAAAAACTGTTTTTT. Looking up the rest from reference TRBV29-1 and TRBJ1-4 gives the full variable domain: SAVISQKPSRDICQRGTSLTIQCQVDSQVTMMFWYRQQPGQSLTLIATANQGSEATYESGFVIDKFPISRPNLTFSTLTVSNMSPEDSSIYLCSVLGGHSNEKLFFGSGTQLSVL.

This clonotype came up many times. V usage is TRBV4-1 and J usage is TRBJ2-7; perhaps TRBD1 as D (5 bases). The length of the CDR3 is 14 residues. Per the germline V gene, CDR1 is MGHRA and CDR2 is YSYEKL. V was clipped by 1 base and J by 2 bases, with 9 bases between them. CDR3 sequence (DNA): TGCGCCAGCAGCCAAGTAGGGGTTGCCTACGAGCAGTACGTC. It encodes CASSQVGVAYEQYV.

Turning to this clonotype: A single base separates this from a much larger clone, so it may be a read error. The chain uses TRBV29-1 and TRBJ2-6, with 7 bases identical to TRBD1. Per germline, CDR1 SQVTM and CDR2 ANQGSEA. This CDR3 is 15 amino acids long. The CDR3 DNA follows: TGCAGCGTTCAGACAGGGCCCTCTGGGACCAACGTCCTGACTTTC. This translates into CSVQTGPSGTNVLTF.

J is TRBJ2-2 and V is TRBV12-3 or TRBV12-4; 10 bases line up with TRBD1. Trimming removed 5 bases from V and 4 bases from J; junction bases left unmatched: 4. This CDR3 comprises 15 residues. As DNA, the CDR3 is TGTGCCAGCAGTGACAGGGGGCAGGTCACCGGGGAGCTGTTTTTT. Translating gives CASSDRGQVTGELFF.

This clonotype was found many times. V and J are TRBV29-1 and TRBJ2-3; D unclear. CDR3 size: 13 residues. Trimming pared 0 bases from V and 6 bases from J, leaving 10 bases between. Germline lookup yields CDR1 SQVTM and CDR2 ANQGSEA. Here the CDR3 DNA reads TGCAGCGTTGAAGAGAGCTTCCCCGATACGCAGTATTTT. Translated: CSVEESFPDTQYF.

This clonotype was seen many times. The CDR3 here is CASSQDRRGSGAFF. The CDR3 nucleotides read TGTGCCAGCAGCCAAGATAGGAGGGGAAGCGGAGCTTTCTTT. V usage is TRBV4-2 and J usage is TRBJ1-1, with a weak D call TRBD1 (5 bases). The germline V gene has CDR1 LGHNA and CDR2 YNFKEQ. The germline V and J ends were trimmed by 0 bases and 10 bases, with 15 bases remaining between them. The CDR3 is made up of 14 amino acids.

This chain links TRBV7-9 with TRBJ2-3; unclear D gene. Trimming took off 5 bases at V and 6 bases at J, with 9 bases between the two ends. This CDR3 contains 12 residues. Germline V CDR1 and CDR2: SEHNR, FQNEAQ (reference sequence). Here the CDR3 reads CASSADGDTQYF. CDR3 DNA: TGTGCCAGCAGCGCTGACGGGGATACGCAGTATTTT.

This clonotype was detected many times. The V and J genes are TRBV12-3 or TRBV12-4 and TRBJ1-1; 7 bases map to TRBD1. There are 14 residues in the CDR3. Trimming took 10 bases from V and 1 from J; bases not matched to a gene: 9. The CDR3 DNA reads TGTGCCACCCTCAGGGGACAGCAGAACACTGAAGCTTTCTTT. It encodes CATLRGQQNTEAFF.